The T cell receptor beta chain under discussion was sequenced for a study of T cells in Graves' hyperthyroidism and ophthalmopathy (dated by TCRdb to between 2018 and 2021). General notes on the study: Peripheral blood samples were taken at the time of initial diagnosis, prior to any treatment. To identify TCR V-J signatures that set the groups apart, the researchers used a discovery cohort of about a hundred patients, made up of 40 to 45 with Graves' ophthalmopathy and some 60 with stable Graves' hyperthyroidism. Prospective prediction of ophthalmopathy was tested in an independent validation cohort of fewer than 20 hyperthyroidism patients and 15 to 17 patients who later progressed to ophthalmopathy. For training and testing, the roughly 97 patients in the discovery cohort were randomly divided in a 7:3 ratio. The study also compared thyroid tissue and blood T-cell repertoires from more than 5 Graves' hyperthyroidism patients. After sampling, hyperthyroidism patients received methimazole starting at 30 mg daily, and ophthalmopathy patients received high-dose intravenous methylprednisolone. According to the paper, TCR Vbeta CDR3 sequencing was carried out on about 140 peripheral blood samples, which came from approximately 41 ophthalmopathy, 70 to 80 hyperthyroidism and approximately 17 progressor patients.

The research as a whole found: In validation, the model predicted progression to ophthalmopathy a median of roughly 6.5 months before onset, with approximately 71% sensitivity and 72.22% specificity. A model built on a 13 V-J signature distinguished ophthalmopathy from stable hyperthyroidism, reaching roughly 88% sensitivity and around 82% specificity in cross-validation and 80%/75% in testing. Most expanded thyroid clonotypes (frequency above 0.001) were also found in blood, which suggests that blood repertoires may mirror thyroid immune responses. No statistical method was used to set the sample size in advance, and investigators knew the group allocation.

Hyperthyroidism patients were newly diagnosed, with disease duration under 2 months, and aged 18 to 65 years. Any patient with an uncontrolled infection, another autoimmune disease, pregnancy or lactation was excluded. Diagnoses relied on clinical symptoms, serum thyroxine and TRAb, thyroid ultrasound and orbital computed tomography. For progressor patients, blood was drawn at the first diagnosis of hyperthyroidism, before any ophthalmopathy symptoms had appeared. PBMCs were isolated from approximately 10 ml of fresh peripheral blood by Ficoll-Paque density gradient centrifugation. Progressor patients were first diagnosed with Graves' hyperthyroidism and then developed ophthalmopathy during follow-up. Total RNA was extracted with Trizol reagent, and quality was checked on an Agilent 2100 Bioanalyzer. The TCR beta CDR3 regions were amplified from RNA transcripts. A first-round RT-PCR of the TCR CDR3 used the HTBI primer set with the Qiagen OneStep RT-PCR kit. A second multiplex PCR round built the libraries, followed by size selection and purification. Sequencing of the libraries was done on an Illumina HiSeq2000 using paired-end 100 bp reads. The study's own analysis went as follows. SOAPnuke was used to process the raw data, with reads discarded if the reads contained adapters or uncalled bases, had a mean Phred below 15, or lacked an exact constant-primer or identifier match. COPE v1.2.5 was used to merge high-quality paired reads, and clonotypes were defined as unique nucleotide sequences. MiTCR v1.1 was used to align clonotypes to the IMGT TRBV, TRBD and TRBJ reference segments. Analysis was restricted to V-J combinations with a frequency above 0.0001, which covered 98% to 99.2% of repertoires. The TCS score was defined as F50 (clonal expansion) divided by E x V (chaos), with BLOSUM62-based TCRdist calculated between CDR3 peptides within each V-J. Welch's t-statistics and random forest reduced just over 500 V-J features to about 12, which were used in a naive Bayes classifier (R e1071). Using fastp trimming at Q25 and MiXCR clonotype assembly, TCRdb reanalyzed the public sequencing data and kept in-frame beta chains. Each CDR3 protein gets just one entry, which takes the most common genes and DNA from the rows behind it. Clone size and V and J calls follow TCRdb, not the original study. Within this sample are under 350,000 distinct CDR3 sequences, with less than 30% of them counted one time only. Approximately 25% of the sample rests with the top ten.

This clonotype was counted ten times or more. The clone's antigen remains unknown. No much larger clone exists at a distance of one base, and base qualities are not known. This receptor was taken from a man aged 35-49 years with Graves' hyperthyroidism that later progressed to Graves' ophthalmopathy. The sample taken for sequencing was blood.

The DNA is as follows: TGTGCCAGTAGTATTATCAGTCGGACTAGCGGGACGTACAATGAGCAGTTCTTC. It is translated as CASSIISRTSGTYNEQFF. The V and J genes are TRBV19 and TRBJ2-1, and 12 bases in between align with TRBD2. Here V drops 3 bases and J drops 4 bases, and the junction holds 10 bases not matched to any gene. From the cysteine through the phenylalanine, the CDR3 covers 18 amino acids. Only CDR3 DNA is held: 54 bases, read in frame from base 1. According to the germline V gene (reference sequence), CDR1 reads LNHDA and CDR2 reads SQIVND.